One sample yielded the 21 T cell receptor beta chains listed below, sequenced in a study of OX40 agonist ivuxolimab in advanced cancers. The assay was immunoSEQ multiplex PCR, and TCRdb's table has in-frame clones only and misses some. The sample contains about 24,000 clones, over 80% of which appear only once. The material was CD4+ or CD8+ T cells sorted from blood, obtained in a trial of the OX40 agonist ivuxolimab. These receptors were obtained from an adult with an advanced solid tumor such as melanoma, head and neck, liver or kidney cancer.

The chain links TRBV29-1 to TRBJ1-2; 10 bases are shared with TRBD1. The length of the CDR3 is 12 residues. The V gene end was trimmed by 6 bases and the J gene end by 6 bases; junction bases not matched to a gene: 4. Per germline, CDR1 SQVTM and CDR2 ANQGSEA. The DNA for the CDR3 is TGCAGCGTCAACGACAGGGGGCATGGCTACACCTTC. Residues: CSVNDRGHGYTF.

This clone came up a few times. For the CDR3, the DNA is TGTGCCAGCAGCCAAGTCCGGACTGACAACTATGGCTACACCTTC. It yields the protein CASSQVRTDNYGYTF. The V call is TRBV16, the J call TRBJ1-2; D ambiguous. The V and J ends lost 2 bases and 2 bases respectively, with 12 bases between them. This CDR3 contains 15 residues. In germline, CDR1 is KGHSY, CDR2 FQNENV.

This clone has just a few counts. The CDR3 DNA sequence: TGTGCCAGCAGCTTAGCAAGCTCTTACAATGAGCAGTTCTTC. Its translation: CASSLASSYNEQFF. The chain recombines TRBV7-8 with TRBJ2-1; D is ambiguous. Trimming cost V 0 bases and J 4 bases, with 7 bases left between them. The CDR3 sequence is 14 residues long. CDR1 is SGHVS, CDR2 FQNEAQ, per germline.

The chain links TRBV4-2 to TRBJ2-3, with TRBD2 matching 13 bases. Germline CDR1 reads LGHNA; CDR2 reads YNFKEQ. The CDR3 extends over 15 amino acids. V trimming: 8 bases; J trimming: 7 bases; junction bases outside the gene matches: 9. Here the CDR3 reads CASCGLAGAINTQYF. The CDR3 coding sequence is TGTGCCAGCTGCGGACTAGCGGGAGCGATTAATACGCAGTATTTT.

The chain has TRBV6-6 and TRBJ1-6, with 8 bases that match TRBD1. Looked up from germline, CDR1 is MNHNY and CDR2 is SVGAGI (reference sequence). The CDR3 runs to 15 residues. J gave up 11 bases and V 10 bases, and 16 bases lay outside the gene matches. DNA of the CDR3: TGTGCCACCTCACCACCGGGACAGGTCTCTCCACCCCTCCACTTT. Translated, it gives CATSPPGQVSPPLHF.

This chain links TRBV19 with TRBJ1-1, with a possible D match to TRBD1 (6 bases). Looked up from germline, CDR1 is LNHDA and CDR2 is SQIVND (reference sequence). The CDR3 loop spans 16 amino acids. V shed 7 bases and J shed 2 bases, with 20 bases lying between them. The CDR3 spells CASTGGPGQANTEAFF. In nucleotides, the CDR3 is TGTGCCAGTACGGGGGGCCCTGGTCAGGCTAACACTGAAGCTTTCTTT.

The chain joins TRBV6-1 to TRBJ2-7; 7 bases align to TRBD1. The CDR3 totals 15 residues. The J segment lost 3 bases and the V segment lost 6 bases, leaving 11 bases of the junction unmatched. CDR1 is MNHNS and CDR2 is SASEGT in the germline V gene. CDR3 sequence (DNA): TGTGCCAGCAGACTACCGACAGGGTTTGACTACGAGCAGTACTTC. This gives the protein CASRLPTGFDYEQYF.

The chain uses TRBV11-3 and TRBJ2-7; no firm D call. Germline values: CDR1 SGHNT, CDR2 YENEEA. Trimming cost V 4 bases and J 1 base, with 5 bases left between them. The CDR3 runs to 12 residues. CDR3 residues: CASSSQSYEQYF. Here the CDR3 DNA reads TGTGCCAGCAGCTCTCAATCCTACGAGCAGTACTTC.

The chain employs TRBV15 and TRBJ2-1; 11 bases line up with TRBD2. The germline V gene encodes CDR1 LNHNV and CDR2 YYDKDF (reference sequence). The CDR3 spans 16 residues. The V and J ends lost 1 base and 4 bases, in that order; junction bases with no gene match: 3. The CDR3 DNA is TGTGCCACCAGCAGAGGGCCTAGCGGGGGGTACAATGAGCAGTTCTTC. This codes for CATSRGPSGGYNEQFF.

The chain is built from TRBV11-1 and TRBJ2-2, with no clear D. Per germline, CDR1 SGHAT and CDR2 FQDESV (reference sequence). This CDR3 spans 14 amino acids. V gave up 0 bases and J gave up 1 base, with 3 bases separating them. CDR3 DNA: TGTGCCAGCAGCTTAGCGGAGAACACCGGGGAGCTGTTTTTT. Translated, it gives CASSLAENTGELFF. Together with reference TRBV11-1 and TRBJ2-2, the CDR3 gives the full variable domain: EAEVAQSPRYKITEKSQAVAFWCDPISGHATLYWYRQILGQGPELLVQFQDESVVDDSQLPKDRFSAERLKGVDSTLKIQPAELGDSAMYLCASSLAENTGELFFGEGSRLTVL.

The rearrangement joins TRBV18 to TRBJ2-3, with D uncertain. Germline values: CDR1 KGHSH, CDR2 LQKENI. Trimming left V 0 bases short and J 2 bases short, with 12 bases between. The CDR3 consists of 16 residues. The DNA for the CDR3 is TGTGCCAGCTCACCACCTTACGGGTCCAACACAGATACGCAGTATTTT. Translated, it gives CASSPPYGSNTDTQYF.

The CDR3 loop is CASSQPGGETQYF. CDR3 bases: TGTGCCAGTAGTCAACCAGGGGGGGAGACCCAGTACTTC. The chain combines TRBV19 with TRBJ2-5; D may be TRBD1 (7 bases). The CDR3 length is 13 residues. Trimming removed 5 bases from V and 5 bases from J, with 12 bases in between. Germline V gene sequence: CDR1 LNHDA, CDR2 SQIVND (reference sequence).

The chain uses TRBV6-5 and TRBJ2-5; D gene ambiguous. The tail of the sequence fits TRBJ2-7 better, so the J call may be wrong. Looked up from germline, CDR1 is MNHEY and CDR2 is SVGAGI. There are 12 residues in the CDR3. CDR3 in DNA: TGTGCCAGCAGCCCGACGCGTAACGAGCAGTACTTC. Protein product: CASSPTRNEQYF.

Worth noting for this clone: Relative to the germline gene, one junction end is altered; a read error may explain this. CDR3 nucleotides: TGTGCCAGCAGCCTCAGACAGCCTCCCTACGGGCAGTACTTC. This codes for CASSLRQPPYGQYF. The chain uses TRBV14 and TRBJ2-7, with a weak D call TRBD1 (5 bases). The CDR3 is 14 amino acids. Looked up from germline, CDR1 is SGHDN and CDR2 is FVKESK.

The V and J genes are TRBV2 and TRBJ1-2; D unclear. The CDR3 length is 13 residues. V lost 4 bases, J lost 7 bases, and 13 bases lay in between. Germline CDR1 and CDR2: SNHLY and FYNNEI. This CDR3 reads CASSVKTGSGYTF. The CDR3 DNA sequence: TGTGCCAGCAGTGTGAAAACGGGAAGTGGCTACACCTTC.

V and J are TRBV19 and TRBJ1-6; TRBD1 matches at 7 bases. This CDR3 comprises 14 residues. Germline V gene data show CDR1 as LNHDA and CDR2 as SQIVND (reference sequence). Trimming cost V 7 bases and J 6 bases; bases outside gene matches: 6. As DNA, the CDR3 is TGTGCCAGTACAGCAGGGGGATTTAATTCACCCCTCCACTTT. It is translated as CASTAGGFNSPLHF.

This clone was counted only a few times. The J gene is TRBJ2-1, the V gene TRBV6-5; 9 positions match TRBD2. The CDR3 totals 15 residues. Trimming took 6 bases from V and 8 from J; bases not matched to a gene: 11. CDR1 is MNHEY and CDR2 is SVGAGI in the germline V gene. CDR3 amino acids: CASRNSGSGIDEQFF. CDR3 bases: TGTGCCAGCAGGAATAGCGGGAGTGGGATCGATGAGCAGTTCTTC.

This chain connects TRBV27 to TRBJ1-1, with D unclear. The CDR3 sequence is 13 residues long. Trimming took 3 bases from V and 12 from J, leaving 17 bases between them. CDR1 and CDR2 from the germline V gene are MNHEY and SMNVEV (reference sequence). CDR3 nucleotides: TGTGCCAGCAGTTTTTCGGGAATTCAGAGAACTTTCTTT. Translating gives CASSFSGIQRTFF.

The rearrangement uses TRBV25-1 and TRBJ2-1; 12 bases fit TRBD2. In germline, CDR1 is MGHDK, CDR2 SYGVNS. The V gene end was trimmed by 4 bases and the J gene end by 8 bases; junction bases not matched to a gene: 15. This CDR3 is built from 18 residues. This CDR3 reads CASSAPSGRAGLGYEQFF. Here the CDR3 DNA reads TGTGCCAGCAGTGCGCCTAGCGGGAGGGCGGGGTTAGGCTATGAGCAGTTCTTC.

This clone was counted once. This chain uses TRBV29-1 with TRBJ2-5; 7 nucleotides match TRBD1. This CDR3 has 13 residues. Per the germline V gene, CDR1 is SQVTM and CDR2 is ANQGSEA. V was pared by 3 bases and J by 1 base, with 2 bases of the junction left unmatched. The CDR3 DNA sequence: TGCAGCGTTGACGGGACAGCCCAAGAGACCCAGTACTTC. It yields the protein CSVDGTAQETQYF.

The chain uses TRBV21-1 and TRBJ1-5; the table's D call of TRBD1 was not tested on the DNA. TRBV21-1 is a known pseudogene. CDR3 length: 16 residues. CDR3 amino acids: CASSHPPEYSNQPQHF. In nucleotides, the CDR3 is TGTGCCAGCAGCCACCCGCCAGAATATAGCAATCAGCCCCAGCATTTT.